This TCR beta chain is drawn from a study of regulatory and conventional T cells in RAG deficiency. Assay used: immunoSEQ multiplex PCR; TCRdb lists only in-frame clones, some missing. The sample lists 8,000 to 10,000 clones; around 92% were seen once. Genomic DNA came from blood regulatory T cells gated CD4+ CD25-high CD127-low. The sample was also linked to a second study, of regulatory T cells. This second report adds: The primer mix had 52 TRBV and 13 TRBJ primers.

The receptor was isolated from a human donor in good health. Sequencing was done on a sample of Tregs sorted from blood.

Here the CDR3 reads CASSLGLAGGQETQYF. Here the CDR3 DNA reads TGTGCCAGCAGCCTGGGACTAGCGGGAGGGCAAGAGACCCAGTACTTC. The chain recombines TRBV5-4 with TRBJ2-5, with TRBD2 identical over 16 bases. Per the germline V gene, CDR1 is SGHNT and CDR2 is YYREEE (reference sequence). The CDR3 has 16 amino acids. The V and J ends lost 4 bases and 2 bases, in that order; junction bases with no gene match: 2.